Listed below are T cell receptor beta chains from one sample, sequenced in a study of OX40 agonist ivuxolimab in advanced cancers. Profiled with immunoSEQ multiplex PCR; TCRdb holds only in-frame clones, not every one. Counted here are 60,000 to 75,000 clones, 80% to 90% occurring once; the ten biggest clones make up approximately 1%. Sequences were derived from CD4+ or CD8+ T cells sorted from blood, sampled in a trial of the OX40 agonist ivuxolimab. Every receptor here comes from an adult with an advanced solid tumor such as melanoma, head and neck, liver or kidney cancer. Each CDR3 is given with its conserved first and last residue. D genes are given only for firm matches. Expanded clones are given a class, and other clones once, few, many or no size at all.

TRBJ1-1 | TRBV28 | TRBD1 | . | CASSIRQGNTEAFF | TGTGCCAGCAGTATTAGACAGGGTAACACTGAAGCTTTCTTT
TRBJ2-1 | TRBV5-1 | . | . | CASSLRLVGDNEQFF | TGCGCCAGCAGCTTGCGCCTAGTTGGGGACAATGAGCAGTTCTTC
TRBJ2-2 | TRBV14 | . | . | CASSQETGELFF | TGTGCCAGCAGCCAAGAAACCGGGGAGCTGTTTTTT
TRBJ1-6 | TRBV25-1 | . | . | CASRETGRPLHF | TGTGCCAGCCGGGAGACAGGACGACCCCTCCACTTT
TRBJ2-7 | TRBV7-2 | . | . | CASSLVHSPSSYEQYF | TGTGCCAGCAGCTTAGTACACTCCCCGAGCTCCTACGAGCAGTACTTC
TRBJ2-5 | TRBV6-1 | TRBD1 | . | CASSMGQYQETQYF | TGTGCCAGCAGCATGGGACAGTATCAAGAGACCCAGTACTTC
TRBJ2-7 | TRBV30 | . | once | CAWSVRATGEGEQYF | TGTGCCTGGAGTGTCCGTGCGACAGGGGAGGGCGAGCAGTACTTC
TRBJ2-1 | TRBV27 | TRBD2 | . | CASSRTGTSGVTYNEQFF | TGTGCCAGCAGTCGGACCGGGACTAGCGGGGTGACATACAATGAGCAGTTCTTC
TRBJ1-4 | TRBV19 | . | once | CASLDRNEKLFF | TGTGCCAGTCTGGATAGGAATGAAAAACTGTTTTTT
TRBJ2-7 | TRBV30 | . | few | CAVDRTYEQYF | TGTGCCGTCGACCGAACCTACGAGCAGTACTTC
TRBJ1-2 | TRBV5-1 | . | . | CASSLAVSYGYTF | TGCGCCAGCAGCTTGGCAGTCAGTTATGGCTACACCTTC
TRBJ2-1 | TRBV21-1 | . | . | CASTEPTMGNEQFF | TGTGCCAGCACAGAACCTACCATGGGGAATGAGCAGTTCTTC
TRBJ2-7 | TRBV7-2 | TRBD2 | . | CASSTSAGITYEQYF | TGTGCCAGCAGCACATCAGCGGGGATAACCTACGAGCAGTACTTC
TRBJ2-3 | TRBV4-1 | TRBD1 | few | CASSQVRGPDTQYF | TGCGCCAGCAGCCAAGTAAGGGGGCCAGATACGCAGTATTTT
TRBJ2-5 | TRBV6-1 | . | . | CASTRGGKETQYF | TGTGCCAGCACGCGCGGCGGAAAAGAGACCCAGTACTTC
TRBJ2-5 | TRBV6-1 | TRBD1 | . | CASIDGQGARETQYF | TGTGCCAGCATTGACGGACAGGGGGCTAGGGAGACCCAGTACTTC
TRBJ1-1 | TRBV6-1 | . | . | CATERVVEAFF | TGTGCCACCGAGAGGGTGGTTGAAGCTTTCTTT
TRBJ2-2 | TRBV27 | . | . | CASSLDPPRLNTGELFF | TGTGCCAGCAGTTTAGACCCACCCCGACTGAACACCGGGGAGCTGTTTTTT
TRBJ2-2 | TRBV6-5 | . | . | CASSLLEGELFF | TGTGCCAGCAGCCTTCTTGAAGGGGAGCTGTTTTTT
TRBJ2-5 | TRBV5-1 | . | . | CASSSVQGYKTQYF | TGCGCCAGCAGTTCCGTACAGGGTTACAAGACCCAGTACTTC
TRBJ2-2 | TRBV6-5 | . | . | CASSYVDTGELFF | TGTGCCAGCAGTTACGTGGACACCGGGGAGCTGTTTTTT
TRBJ1-1 | TRBV11-2 | TRBD1 | . | CASSPRGGIRGTEAFF | TGTGCCAGCAGCCCCAGGGGGGGTATTCGGGGCACTGAAGCTTTCTTT
TRBJ1-1 | TRBV18 | . | . | CASSPRLRTRQENTEAFF | TGTGCCAGCTCACCCCGACTCAGGACCAGACAGGAAAACACTGAAGCTTTCTTT
TRBJ2-5 | TRBV13 | . | . | CASSNPGRRQYF | TGTGCCAGCAGCAATCCGGGCCGCCGCCAGTACTTC
TRBJ1-2 | TRBV5-1 | . | . | CASSRPEANYGYTF | TGCGCCAGCAGTCGACCGGAGGCTAACTATGGCTACACCTTC
TRBJ1-2 | TRBV6-5 | . | . | CASSSPGAPYGYTF | TGTGCCAGCAGTTCGCCAGGGGCGCCTTATGGCTACACCTTC
TRBJ2-7 | TRBV27 | TRBD1 | . | CASSFRDRTPYEQYF | TGTGCCAGCAGTTTTAGGGACAGGACCCCCTACGAGCAGTACTTC
TRBJ1-2 | TRBV18 | TRBD1 | . | CASSPAGGNYGYTF | TGTGCCAGCTCACCGGCAGGGGGTAACTATGGCTACACCTTC
TRBJ2-5 | TRBV27 | TRBD2 | . | CASSSYLGGETQYF | TGTGCCAGCAGCAGCTACTTGGGAGGGGAGACCCAGTACTTC
TRBJ1-5 | TRBV6-6 | . | . | CASSYSDRGSQPQHF | TGTGCCAGCAGTTACTCGGATCGGGGGTCTCAGCCCCAGCATTTT
TRBJ2-7 | TRBV5-1 | TRBD1 | . | CASSLVRQGYEQYF | TGCGCCAGCAGCTTGGTCCGACAGGGCTACGAGCAGTACTTC
TRBJ2-7 | TRBV2 | . | . | CASTKEAYEQYF | TGTGCCAGCACAAAGGAGGCCTACGAGCAGTACTTC
TRBJ2-5 | TRBV5-1 | TRBD1 | . | CASSHAGTGLLETQYF | TGCGCCAGCAGCCACGCCGGGACAGGGCTTCTGGAGACCCAGTACTTC
TRBJ1-4 | TRBV30 | . | . | CAWTPRRTTTSQTNEKLFF | TGTGCCTGGACCCCAAGGAGGACAACTACCTCCCAAACTAATGAAAAACTGTTTTTT
TRBJ1-5 | TRBV5-6 | . | . | CASSALSQPQHF | TGTGCCAGCAGCGCCCTTTCTCAGCCCCAGCATTTT
TRBJ2-1 | TRBV19 | . | . | CASSIRGQGGTSYNEQFF | TGTGCCAGTAGTATAAGAGGGCAAGGGGGGACCTCCTACAATGAGCAGTTCTTC
TRBJ1-1 | TRBV7-8 | . | medium-sized | CASSAAGTTNTEAFF | TGTGCCAGCAGCGCAGCGGGGACGACGAACACTGAAGCTTTCTTT
TRBJ2-3 | TRBV5-1 | . | . | CASSLAVGGGTSTDTQYF | TGCGCCAGCAGCTTGGCCGTAGGAGGGGGGACTAGCACAGATACGCAGTATTTT
TRBJ1-5 | TRBV4-1 | . | . | CASSQEVAGAAGNQPQHF | TGCGCCAGCAGCCAAGAAGTCGCTGGCGCTGCCGGCAATCAGCCCCAGCATTTT
TRBJ2-7 | TRBV28 | . | . | CASSLSKGLGSFEYEQYF | TGTGCCAGCAGTTTATCAAAGGGATTGGGGAGTTTCGAATACGAGCAGTACTTC
TRBJ2-2 | TRBV5-1 | . | . | CASSLAFGGELFF | TGCGCCAGCAGCTTGGCGTTTGGGGGGGAGCTGTTTTTT
TRBJ2-5 | TRBV15 | . | . | CATSRDHPGGWETQYF | TGTGCCACCAGCAGAGATCATCCGGGGGGCTGGGAGACCCAGTACTTC
TRBJ2-2 | TRBV5-6 | . | . | CASSPLRDLNTGELFF | TGTGCCAGCAGCCCCCTTCGGGACCTAAACACCGGGGAGCTGTTTTTT
TRBJ2-1 | TRBV28 | TRBD1 | few | CASKFWTGEHEQFF | TGTGCCAGCAAATTTTGGACAGGGGAGCATGAGCAGTTCTTC
TRBJ1-1 | TRBV27 | . | . | CASSRGPVAEAFF | TGTGCCAGCAGCAGGGGTCCCGTAGCTGAAGCTTTCTTT
TRBJ1-2 | TRBV5-5 | . | . | CASSFMSGENYGYTF | TGTGCCAGCAGCTTTATGTCAGGGGAGAACTATGGCTACACCTTC
TRBJ1-2 | TRBV5-4 | . | . | CASSFPGLDGYTF | TGTGCCAGCAGCTTCCCGGGACTGGACGGCTACACCTTC
TRBJ2-5 | TRBV10-3 | TRBD1 | once | CAISVGQIQETQYF | TGTGCCATCAGTGTGGGACAGATCCAAGAGACCCAGTACTTC
TRBJ1-1 | TRBV10-3 | . | once | CAISELSIRDSEAFF | TGTGCCATCAGTGAGTTATCGATACGGGATTCTGAAGCTTTCTTT
TRBJ2-7 | TRBV25-1 | TRBD1 | . | CASSPYGSGQGWDEQYF | TGTGCCAGCAGTCCATATGGGTCGGGACAGGGGTGGGACGAGCAGTACTTC
TRBJ2-3 | TRBV5-6 | . | . | CASSFRGFPTDTQYF | TGTGCCAGCAGCTTTCGCGGGTTCCCCACAGATACGCAGTATTTT
TRBJ2-2 | TRBV10-2 | . | . | CASRTGTGELFF | TGCGCCAGCAGGACAGGCACCGGGGAGCTGTTTTTT
TRBJ2-1 | TRBV6-1 | TRBD2 | . | CASSDSWGGIEQFF | TGTGCCAGCAGTGATTCGTGGGGGGGTATTGAGCAGTTCTTC
TRBJ1-1 | TRBV6-5 | TRBD1 | . | CASSPTGVGTEAFF | TGTGCCAGCAGTCCGACAGGGGTTGGGACTGAAGCTTTCTTT
TRBJ2-5 | TRBV10-3 | TRBD2 | . | CAISRGAGGTETQYF | TGTGCCATCAGCCGCGGAGCGGGGGGCACGGAGACCCAGTACTTC
TRBJ2-2 | TRBV6-1 | . | . | CASSEQEGLYTGELFF | TGTGCCAGCAGTGAACAGGAAGGGCTTTACACCGGGGAGCTGTTTTTT